The 9 T cell receptor beta chains below were found in one sample sequenced in a study of identical twins (dated by TCRdb to the mid-2010s). Preparation of the library involved 5' RACE. The sequencer was an Illumina HiSeq 2000. TCRdb redid the processing of the public reads, applying fastp at Q25 and MiXCR, and retained in-frame beta chains. Each record represents a unique CDR3 protein, reported with the most common genes and DNA among its rows. In this sample the table shows around 490,000 distinct CDR3 sequences, 13% to 15% of which occur a single time. The top ten constitute about 0.47% of the sample. The sample also formed part of further work on yellow fever vaccine responses in identical twins.

Sequenced: CD4+ T cells sorted from blood. These receptors all come from a woman younger than 30 in good health.

The chain links TRBV27 to TRBJ2-4, with D uncertain. V lost 5 bases and J lost 3, with 17 bases in between. The CDR3 runs 16 residues. Germline lookup yields CDR1 MNHEY and CDR2 SMNVEV (reference sequence). For the CDR3, the DNA is TGTGCCAGCAGTCCTTTGTCGATAGCCTACAAAAACATTCAGTACTTC. Its translation is CASSPLSIAYKNIQYF.

The chain is built from TRBV5-1 and TRBJ2-3, with 9 bases aligning to TRBD1. CDR1 and CDR2 from the germline V gene are SGHRS and YFSETQ. The junction had 5 bases not matched to a gene; V was cut back by 4 bases and J by 2 bases. The CDR3 spans 15 residues. DNA for the CDR3: TGCGCCAGCAGCCGGAGACAGGGGGACACAGATACGCAGTATTTT. It codes for CASSRRQGDTDTQYF.

This clonotype has just a few counts. V gene TRBV6-5 combines with J gene TRBJ2-5; D not certain. The germline V gene has CDR1 MNHEY and CDR2 SVGAGI. This CDR3 is 14 amino acids long. V was pared by 4 bases and J by 1 base, with 10 bases between. CDR3 coding DNA: TGTGCCAGCAGTTGGACCTTGGGCCAAGAGACCCAGTACTTC. Its translation: CASSWTLGQETQYF.

This chain links TRBV11-2 with TRBJ1-2; D unclear. CDR3 length: 13 amino acids. The germline V gene has CDR1 SGHAT and CDR2 FQNNGV. V gave up 2 bases and J gave up 7 bases, with 11 bases separating them. CDR3 coding DNA: TGTGCCAGCAGCTTAAACAGAATGGGTGGCTACACCTTC. Translation gives CASSLNRMGGYTF.

This rearrangement joins TRBV20-1 to TRBJ2-7; D is tentatively TRBD1 or TRBD2 (5 bases each). The CDR3 totals 12 residues. Trimming pared 3 bases from V and 2 bases from J, leaving 8 bases between. The germline V gene has CDR1 DFQATT and CDR2 SNEGSKA (reference sequence). The CDR3 sequence: CSARGVTYEQYF. The CDR3 DNA reads TGCAGTGCTAGGGGGGTGACCTACGAGCAGTACTTC.

This clonotype was seen a handful of times. This chain uses TRBV20-1 with TRBJ2-7; TRBD2 matches at 11 bases. J lost 5 bases, V lost 5 bases, and 8 bases had no gene match. The CDR3 length is 14 residues. Germline V gene sequence: CDR1 DFQATT, CDR2 SNEGSKA (reference sequence). The CDR3: CSARSTSGEHEQYF. In nucleotides, the CDR3 is TGCAGTGCTCGATCGACTAGCGGGGAGCACGAGCAGTACTTC.

Only a few counts were recorded for this clonotype. It is unclear where the CDR3 begins or ends on the DNA, so no DNA is shown, and the CDR3 is as TCRdb lists it. The chain employs TRBV21-1 and TRBJ2-1; the table's D call, TRBD1, has no DNA check behind it. TRBV21-1 is a recognized pseudogene. From its first to its last residue, the CDR3 has 18 amino acids. The CDR3 region is CASSKSGVGQGAYNEQFF.

This chain uses TRBV10-3 with TRBJ2-1; D perhaps matches TRBD1 (8 bases). Germline V lookup: CDR1 ENHRY, CDR2 SYGVKD. This CDR3 contains 13 residues. The ends were cut back, 6 bases at V and 5 bases at J, with 11 bases in the middle. In nucleotides, the CDR3 is TGTGCCATCAGAACAGGGGGGGACAATGAGCAGTTCTTC. As protein: CAIRTGGDNEQFF.

This clonotype came up a few times. This chain joins TRBV6-1 and TRBJ1-1; TRBD1 is a possible D gene (6 bases). Trimming took 8 bases from V and 2 from J, leaving 12 bases between them. CDR1 MNHNS and CDR2 SASEGT come from the germline V gene. There are 13 residues in the CDR3. CDR3 DNA: TGTGCCAGCCATGGACAGTTTAACACTGAAGCTTTCTTT. Its translation is CASHGQFNTEAFF.